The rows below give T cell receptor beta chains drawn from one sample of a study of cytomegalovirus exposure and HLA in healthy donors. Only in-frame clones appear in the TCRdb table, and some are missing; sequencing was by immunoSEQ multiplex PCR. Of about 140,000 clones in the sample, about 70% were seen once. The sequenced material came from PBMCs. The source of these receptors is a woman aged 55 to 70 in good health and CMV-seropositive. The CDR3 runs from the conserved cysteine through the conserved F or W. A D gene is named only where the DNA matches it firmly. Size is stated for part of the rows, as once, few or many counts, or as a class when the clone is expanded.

CASSPLASSYEQYF | TGTGCCAGCAGCCCCTTGGCCAGCTCCTACGAGCAGTACTTC | TRBJ2-7 | TRBV7-9 | NA | NA
CASREAGGKYEQYF | TGTGCCAGCAGGGAAGCGGGAGGGAAATACGAGCAGTACTTC | TRBJ2-7 | TRBV6-5 | NA | TRBD2
CASSLNRGGSTEAFF | TGTGCCAGCAGCCTTAACAGGGGTGGGAGCACCGAAGCTTTCTTT | TRBJ1-1 | TRBV5-6 | NA | TRBD1
CAYGEFSGNTIYF | TGTGCTTACGGTGAATTCTCTGGAAACACCATATATTTT | TRBJ1-3 | TRBV10-3 | NA | NA
CSVKGLANNEQFF | TGCAGCGTAAAGGGACTAGCAAACAATGAGCAGTTCTTC | TRBJ2-1 | TRBV29-1 | once | TRBD2
CASTSGGGYDQPQHF | TGTGCCAGCACCTCAGGAGGGGGCTATGATCAGCCCCAGCATTTT | TRBJ1-5 | TRBV28 | NA | TRBD1
CASRTGLSGNTIYF | TGTGCCAGCAGAACGGGATTGTCTGGAAACACCATATATTTT | TRBJ1-3 | TRBV28 | NA | NA
CASSIQGIGTEAFF | TGTGCCAGCAGCATACAGGGTATAGGCACTGAAGCTTTCTTT | TRBJ1-1 | TRBV2 | once | NA
CASRARDRQAFF | TGTGCCAGCAGGGCAAGAGACAGACAAGCTTTCTTT | TRBJ1-1 | TRBV6-1 | few | NA
CASSPASLAGNYEQYF | TGTGCCAGCAGCCCCGCTTCCCTAGCGGGAAACTACGAGCAGTACTTC | TRBJ2-7 | TRBV7-2 | NA | TRBD2
CASYGEGRVDIQYF | TGTGCCAGTTATGGGGAGGGGCGAGTCGACATTCAGTACTTC | TRBJ2-4 | TRBV6-1 | NA | TRBD2
CASSITGGQGNQPQHF | TGTGCCAGTAGTATAACGGGGGGGCAGGGCAATCAGCCCCAGCATTTT | TRBJ1-5 | TRBV19 | NA | NA
CASSQDQTGSSGNTIYF | TGCGCCAGCAGCCAAGACCAGACAGGCTCCTCTGGAAACACCATATATTTT | TRBJ1-3 | TRBV4-1 | NA | NA
CASSLPGEAQPQHF | TGTGCCAGCAGTTTGCCGGGGGAGGCACAGCCCCAGCATTTT | TRBJ1-5 | TRBV28 | NA | NA
CASSEAANTDTQYF | TGTGCCAGCAGTGAAGCTGCGAACACAGATACGCAGTATTTT | TRBJ2-3 | TRBV2 | NA | NA
CASRHMGQGPYNEQFF | TGTGCCAGCAGACACATGGGACAGGGCCCCTACAATGAGCAGTTCTTC | TRBJ2-1 | TRBV2 | NA | TRBD1
CASNPLEVGYGYTF | TGTGCCAGCAACCCCCTGGAGGTTGGCTATGGCTACACCTTC | TRBJ1-2 | TRBV28 | NA | NA
CASSLFGGSRETQYF | TGTGCCAGCAGCTTGTTCGGCGGGAGCAGAGAGACCCAGTACTTC | TRBJ2-5 | TRBV5-4 | few | TRBD2
CASSLVLAGGNREQYF | TGTGCCAGCAGCTTGGTCCTAGCGGGAGGTAATCGGGAGCAGTACTTC | TRBJ2-7 | TRBV5-8 | few | TRBD2
CASSVESGWGANVLTF | TGTGCCAGCAGCGTAGAGTCAGGATGGGGGGCCAACGTCCTGACTTTC | TRBJ2-6 | TRBV9 | NA | NA
CASNQNRGAYEQYF | TGTGCCAGCAATCAAAACAGGGGCGCCTACGAGCAGTACTTC | TRBJ2-7 | TRBV28 | once | TRBD1
CASSFIGGSYNEQFF | TGCGCCAGCAGCTTCATAGGGGGCTCCTACAATGAGCAGTTCTTC | TRBJ2-1 | TRBV5-1 | NA | NA
CASSAMTGVNTEAFF | TGTGCCAGCAGTGCCATGACAGGGGTCAACACTGAAGCTTTCTTT | TRBJ1-1 | TRBV6-1 | NA | TRBD1
CAWSIPGGPQHF | TGTGCCTGGAGTATACCGGGGGGGCCCCAGCATTTT | TRBJ1-5 | TRBV30 | few | NA
CASSGGGNYGYTF | TGTGCCAGCAGTGGGGGCGGAAACTATGGCTACACCTTC | TRBJ1-2 | TRBV6-5 | NA | NA
CASRDTGARSAFF | TGTGCCAGCAGAGATACAGGGGCCCGTTCGGCTTTCTTT | TRBJ1-1 | TRBV2 | NA | TRBD1
CASSAVGGRGETQYF | TGTGCCAGCAGCGCCGTTGGCGGGAGAGGAGAGACCCAGTACTTC | TRBJ2-5 | TRBV5-6 | NA | TRBD2
CASSLGQGTYEQYF | TGTGCCAGTAGTCTCGGACAGGGGACCTACGAGCAGTACTTC | TRBJ2-7 | TRBV19 | NA | TRBD1
CASSSLVSNTEAFF | TGTGCCAGCAGCTCTCTAGTCTCGAACACTGAAGCTTTCTTT | TRBJ1-1 | TRBV6-1 | NA | NA
CASSSGTSGTYEQYF | TGTGCCAGCAGTTCTGGGACTAGCGGGACCTACGAGCAGTACTTC | TRBJ2-7 | TRBV6-1 | few | TRBD2
CSVEKATRSDTQYF | TGCAGCGTTGAGAAGGCTACGAGGTCAGATACGCAGTATTTT | TRBJ2-3 | TRBV29-1 | NA | NA
CASSNGFSYEQYF | TGTGCCAGCAGTAACGGGTTCTCCTACGAGCAGTACTTC | TRBJ2-7 | TRBV27 | NA | NA
CASSSSGPSYEQYF | TGCGCCAGCAGCTCTAGCGGCCCCTCCTACGAGCAGTACTTC | TRBJ2-7 | TRBV5-1 | few | TRBD2
CAWRGDRLAKNIQYF | TGTGCCTGGAGGGGGGACAGATTAGCCAAAAACATTCAGTACTTC | TRBJ2-4 | TRBV30 | NA | TRBD1
CASSPSSGGSNEQFF | TGTGCCAGCAGCCCCTCTTCGGGGGGGTCAAATGAGCAGTTCTTC | TRBJ2-1 | TRBV4-2 | NA | TRBD2
CAWRRVTSGANVLTF | TGTGCCTGGAGGAGGGTGACCTCTGGGGCCAACGTCCTGACTTTC | TRBJ2-6 | TRBV30 | NA | NA
CATSKFIEETQYF | TGTGCCACCAGCAAATTCATCGAGGAGACCCAGTACTTC | TRBJ2-5 | TRBV15 | NA | NA
CASSRDSTAETQYF | TGTGCCAGCAGTCGGGACAGCACCGCCGAGACCCAGTACTTC | TRBJ2-5 | TRBV6-5 | few | TRBD1
CASSLGSAYEQYF | TGTGCCAGCAGCTTAGGATCGGCCTACGAGCAGTACTTC | TRBJ2-7 | TRBV11-2 | NA | NA
CAGGQDSYEQYF | TGTGCCGGGGGACAGGACTCCTACGAGCAGTACTTC | TRBJ2-7 | TRBV30 | NA | TRBD1
CASSVDGSSYEQYF | TGTGCCAGCAGCGTAGATGGGAGCTCCTACGAGCAGTACTTC | TRBJ2-7 | TRBV9 | NA | NA
CASGRQENTGELFF | TGTGCCAGCGGAAGACAGGAGAACACCGGGGAGCTGTTTTTT | TRBJ2-2 | TRBV27 | NA | NA
CSALGGNEQFF | TGCAGTGCTCTCGGCGGCAATGAGCAGTTCTTC | TRBJ2-1 | TRBV20-1 | NA | NA
CASSLEREQFF | TGTGCCAGCAGCCTAGAGCGGGAGCAGTTCTTC | TRBJ2-1 | TRBV7-9 | NA | NA
CASSQEVIGTGTNTEAFF | TGCGCCAGCAGCCAAGAAGTGATAGGGACAGGGACGAACACTGAAGCTTTCTTT | TRBJ1-1 | TRBV4-1 | NA | TRBD1
CAISEMGRGNTEAFF | TGTGCCATCAGTGAAATGGGTAGGGGGAATACTGAAGCTTTCTTT | TRBJ1-1 | TRBV10-3 | NA | NA
CASSLRTGGTNTGELFF | TGTGCCAGCAGCCTCAGGACGGGGGGAACGAACACCGGGGAGCTGTTTTTT | TRBJ2-2 | TRBV4-2 | NA | TRBD2
CASSSDPAGTSVREQYF | TGTGCCAGCAGCTCGGACCCAGCGGGCACTAGCGTGCGGGAGCAGTACTTC | TRBJ2-7 | TRBV5-4 | NA | TRBD2
CASSLRPSGSLARRNTQYF | TGTGCCAGCAGCTTGAGGCCTAGCGGGAGTTTGGCTCGTCGGAATACGCAGTATTTT | TRBJ2-3 | TRBV5-6 | NA | TRBD2